This record looks at one T cell receptor beta chain sequence and its context. Its antigen is still unknown. Sequencing was performed with immunoSEQ multiplex PCR; in TCRdb, only in-frame clones are kept and a portion is missing. The table includes around 30,000 clones, more than 90% detected once. The source of the sample is a study of circulating and synovial CD4+ cells in juvenile arthritis. CDR3 length: 14 amino acids. Study conclusions and caveats: Diversity here was lower than in bulk blood CD4 cells. Deeper sequencing increased measured overlap with synovial clonotypes.

Sequenced samples came from active juvenile idiopathic arthritis patients. V and J are TRBV12-1 and TRBJ2-3; the D call TRBD2 from the table was never checked on the DNA. TRBV12-1 is a recognized pseudogene. This sequence originates from a human donor with juvenile idiopathic arthritis. What was sequenced was CD4+ T cells from blood. CDR3 sequence (DNA): TGTGCCAGCAGCTTTGAACGGTTCACAGATACGCAGTATTTT. Amino acid sequence: CASSFERFTDTQYF.